Sequencing of this T cell receptor beta chain was carried out in a study of graft-versus-host responses after intestinal transplantation. Across the whole study: Tacrolimus and steroids were given for around three years to all recipients after anti-thymocyte globulin induction.

Assay used: immunoSEQ multiplex PCR; TCRdb lists only in-frame clones, some missing. Here the sample spans some 90,000 clones, roughly 90% being singletons. Study-wide results and caveats: High graft-versus-host to host-versus-graft T cell clonal ratios marked allografts of patients with graft-donor macrochimerism.

On this clone itself: Its antigen is currently unknown.

The material sequenced was unstimulated CD4+ T cells sorted from spleen or lymph node cells, taken before intestinal transplant. The TCR was taken from a human donor who received an intestinal transplant.

The chain's CDR3 is CASSLFRGRTEAFF. CDR3 bases: TGTGCCAGCAGCTTGTTCAGGGGCCGGACTGAAGCTTTCTTT. This sequence joins TRBV7-9 and TRBJ1-1; possibly TRBD1 for D (6 bases). V was shortened by 3 bases and J by 5 bases, with 13 bases between the two germline ends. This CDR3 spans 14 amino acids. The germline V gene has CDR1 SEHNR and CDR2 FQNEAQ (reference sequence).